These 17 T cell receptor beta chains came from one sample sequenced in a study of blood T cells in healthy people across ages. Sample-barcoded 5' priming and a J-beta primer mix drove a second PCR of 7 to 11 cycles. TCRdb fed the 5' RACE reads into MiXCR, producing one record per CDR3 protein. The table lists about 800,000 distinct CDR3 sequences, about 62% of them singletons. Material for sequencing was blood. These receptors originate from a man aged 25-45 years in good health.

The chain couples TRBV12-3 or TRBV12-4 to TRBJ2-7; 8 nucleotides align to TRBD1. Gene TRBJ2-5 matches the end of the DNA better, so the J call may be wrong. The CDR3 contains 14 residues. The CDR3 loop reads CASSTGQGRETQYF. CDR3 DNA sequence: TGTGCCAGCAGTACCGGACAGGGTCGGGAGACCCAGTACTTC.

This rearrangement joins TRBV7-9 to TRBJ2-7; maybe TRBD1 (5 bases). V shed 2 bases and J shed 5 bases, with 10 bases lying between them. The CDR3 length is 13 residues. CDR1 is SEHNR and CDR2 is FQNEAQ in the germline V gene (reference sequence). The CDR3 DNA reads TGTGCCAGCAGCTTAAATACAGGAGACGAGCAGTACTTC. Protein sequence: CASSLNTGDEQYF.

This clonotype turned up a few times. CDR3 DNA: TGTGCCAGCAAGGTCCGGTACCTTAGCACAGATACGCAGTATTTT. It yields the protein CASKVRYLSTDTQYF. The chain uses TRBV27 and TRBJ2-3; D is unclear. This CDR3 comprises 15 residues. V was pared by 7 bases and J by 0 bases, with 14 bases between. Germline V lookup: CDR1 MNHEY, CDR2 SMNVEV (reference sequence).

In this sample, this clonotype turned up a few times. The J gene is TRBJ1-5, the V gene TRBV19; D call uncertain. The CDR3 is 14 residues long. The V end lost 5 bases, the J end lost 1 base, and 9 bases lay between the germline ends. Germline V gives CDR1 LNHDA, CDR2 SQIVND (reference sequence). The chain's CDR3 is CASSRGGSNQPQHF. DNA of the CDR3: TGTGCCAGTAGTCGCGGAGGGAGCAATCAGCCCCAGCATTTT.

The chain employs TRBV28 and TRBJ2-3, with 8 bases matching TRBD1. This CDR3 contains 17 residues. The V segment lost 6 bases and the J segment 4 bases; nucleotides outside the gene matches: 15. Germline V lookup: CDR1 MDHEN, CDR2 SYDVKM. The CDR3 reads CASSPLTGGIGADTQYF. The CDR3 DNA reads TGTGCCAGCAGCCCCTTAACAGGGGGAATAGGTGCAGATACGCAGTATTTT.

V gene TRBV4-3 combines with J gene TRBJ2-1; 9 bases align to TRBD2. The V gene's germline CDR1 is LGHNA and CDR2 YSLEER. The CDR3 length is 16 residues. V trimming: 0 bases; J trimming: 5 bases; junction bases outside the gene matches: 5. CDR3 DNA: TGCGCCAGCAGCCAAGACTTGCGGGGGGGAGACAATGAGCAGTTCTTC. Translation gives CASSQDLRGGDNEQFF.

This clonotype was found a few times. This chain links TRBV29-1 with TRBJ2-7, with 8 bases that match TRBD1. The V gene end was trimmed by 8 bases and the J gene end by 4 bases; junction bases not matched to a gene: 7. In germline, CDR1 is SQVTM, CDR2 ANQGSEA. The length of the CDR3 is 12 residues. This CDR3 is CSTRTGKYEQYF. CDR3 sequence (DNA): TGCAGCACTCGGACAGGGAAGTACGAGCAGTACTTC.

This clonotype was found a few times. V and J are TRBV29-1 and TRBJ2-5; 7 bases fit TRBD2. The V gene's germline CDR1 is SQVTM and CDR2 ANQGSEA. The CDR3 loop spans 16 amino acids. The ends lost 4 bases at V and 2 bases at J; junction bases unmatched: 13. The CDR3 loop reads CSVVPLFLAEQETQYF. Here the CDR3 DNA reads TGCAGCGTTGTGCCTCTATTTCTAGCGGAACAAGAGACCCAGTACTTC.

The rearrangement links TRBV20-1 to TRBJ1-2; D uncertain. The V gene's germline CDR1 is DFQATT and CDR2 SNEGSKA (reference sequence). This CDR3 comprises 12 residues. V was pared by 8 bases and J by 4 bases, with 14 bases between. This CDR3 is CSPQREPYGYTF. Here the CDR3 DNA reads TGCAGTCCCCAGAGGGAACCCTATGGCTACACCTTC.

The sample holds a few counts of this clonotype. The rearrangement links TRBV21-1 to TRBJ2-4. TRBV21-1 is flagged as a pseudogene. CDR3 length: 16 amino acids. The CDR3 loop is CASSKVPRLVFGEQYF. CDR3 in DNA: TGTGCCAGCAGCAAAGTTCCCCGACTCGTCTTTGGAGAGCAGTACTTC.

The V and J genes are TRBV3-1 and TRBJ2-1; no firm D call. Deletions cut 0 bases from V and 0 bases from J, with 6 bases between. CDR3 length equals 15 residues. Per the germline V gene, CDR1 is LGHDT and CDR2 is YNNKEL (reference sequence). The chain's CDR3 is CASSQEINSYNEQFF. The CDR3 DNA reads as TGTGCCAGCAGCCAAGAAATAAACTCCTACAATGAGCAGTTCTTC.

This rearrangement joins TRBV12-3 or TRBV12-4 to TRBJ2-3; 7 bases fit TRBD2. J gave up 11 bases and V 2 bases, and 16 bases lay outside the gene matches. The CDR3 is 16 residues long. CDR3 bases: TGTGCCAGCAGTTTATGGAACAGCGGGGAAGCAGATGTGCAGTATTTT. This translates into CASSLWNSGEADVQYF.

V usage is TRBV10-3 and J usage is TRBJ1-2, with 7 bases lining up with TRBD1. CDR1 and CDR2 from the germline V gene are ENHRY and SYGVKD. This CDR3 is 13 amino acids long. Trimming at V came to 3 bases and at J to 8 bases, leaving 6 bases not matched to a gene. CDR3 region: CAISELQGNGYTF. The CDR3 nucleotides are TGTGCCATCAGTGAATTACAGGGGAACGGCTACACCTTC.

Concerning this clonotype itself: One junction end does not reproduce the germline sequence, and a read error may be involved. V gene TRBV20-1 combines with J gene TRBJ2-4; D is unclear. Germline CDR1 is DFQATT and CDR2 is SNEGSKA (reference sequence). There are 13 residues in the CDR3. This CDR3 reads CSARTLLPDIRYF. The CDR3 DNA is TGCAGTGCTAGAACATTACTACCTGACATTCGGTACTTC.

This clonotype came up a few times. The chain employs TRBV20-1 and TRBJ1-2, with a tentative D call TRBD1 (5 bases). Trimming cost V 5 bases and J 5 bases, with 15 bases left between them. CDR1 and CDR2 (germline): DFQATT, SNEGSKA (reference sequence). The CDR3 is 13 residues long. CDR3 loop: CSALPWGEYGYTF. Here the CDR3 DNA reads TGCAGTGCTCTACCTTGGGGGGAGTATGGCTACACCTTC.

This chain links TRBV28 with TRBJ1-2, with a tentative D call TRBD1 (5 bases). The CDR3 extends over 15 amino acids. Trimming cost V 5 bases and J 8 bases, with 21 bases left between them. Germline assignment: CDR1 MDHEN and CDR2 SYDVKM. The DNA for the CDR3 is TGTGCCAGCAGTCCCTCCAGGGCCCCTCCTGGGGGCTACACCTTC. It codes for CASSPSRAPPGGYTF.

The chain carries TRBV7-8 and TRBJ2-7; the match to TRBD2 covers 7 bases. Germline lookup yields CDR1 SGHVS and CDR2 FQNEAQ. The CDR3 loop spans 16 amino acids. Trimming took 0 bases from V and 7 from J; bases not matched to a gene: 12. The chain's CDR3 is CASSLAGGTTYNEQYF. CDR3 bases: TGTGCCAGCAGCTTAGCAGGCGGGACTACCTACAATGAGCAGTACTTC.